This paragraph covers one T cell receptor (beta chain) sequence. Its antigen is still unknown. The entry originates in a study of beta chain features in type 1 diabetes. On the study more broadly: Examination spanned fewer than 140,000,000 sorted cells from all samples. Study-wide findings and caveats: People with Type 1 diabetes carried modestly yet significantly shorter TCRB CDR3s in all four CD4+ subsets.

Trimming stripped 6 bases from V and 0 bases from J, with 8 bases between. Germline V gene lookup returns CDR1 KGHSH and CDR2 LQKENI. This CDR3 comprises 13 residues. Investigators reverse transcribed all isolated RNA, so they sequenced expressed TCRB transcripts. It was found that naive, central memory and regulatory T cell samples averaged around 3.8 million reads. Clones were sequenced by immunoSEQ multiplex PCR, and TCRdb holds only the in-frame ones, with some missing. This table holds fewer than 300,000 clones, roughly 22% found once. Specimen: naive CD4+ T cells from blood. The clonotype comes from a woman aged 40 to 50 with type 1 diabetes. The rearrangement uses TRBV18 and TRBJ1-1, with D tentatively TRBD1 (6 bases). CDR3 sequence: CASSGTLNTEAFF. The CDR3 DNA is TGTGCCAGCTCGGGGACACTGAACACTGAAGCTTTCTTT.